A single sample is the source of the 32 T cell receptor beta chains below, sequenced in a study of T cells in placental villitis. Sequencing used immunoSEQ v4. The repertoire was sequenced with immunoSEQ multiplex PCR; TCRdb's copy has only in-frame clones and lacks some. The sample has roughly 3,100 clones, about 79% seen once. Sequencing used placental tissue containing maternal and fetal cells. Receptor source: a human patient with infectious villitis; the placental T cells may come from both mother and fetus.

The CDR3 protein is CASSLLAGPSYEQYF. CDR3 bases: TGTGCCAGCAGCTTACTAGCGGGCCCTTCCTACGAGCAGTACTTC. V is TRBV5-6 and J is TRBJ2-7; TRBD2 matches at 9 bases. Germline CDR1 and CDR2: SGHDT and YYEEEE. With V trimmed by 2 bases and J by 1 base, 4 bases remained unmatched. The length of the CDR3 is 15 residues.

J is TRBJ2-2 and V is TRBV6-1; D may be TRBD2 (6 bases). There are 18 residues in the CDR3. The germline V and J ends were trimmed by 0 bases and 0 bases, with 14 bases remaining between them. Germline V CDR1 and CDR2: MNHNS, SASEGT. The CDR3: CASSEALLGGANTGELFF. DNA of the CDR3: TGTGCCAGCAGTGAAGCGCTTCTCGGGGGTGCGAACACCGGGGAGCTGTTTTTT.

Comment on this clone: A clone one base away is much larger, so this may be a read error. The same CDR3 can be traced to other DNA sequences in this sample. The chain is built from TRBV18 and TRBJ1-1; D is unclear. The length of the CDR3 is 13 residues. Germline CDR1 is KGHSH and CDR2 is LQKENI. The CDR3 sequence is CASSPVQDTEAFF. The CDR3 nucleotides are TGTGCTAGCTCACCAGTCCAGGACACTGAAGCTTTCTTT.

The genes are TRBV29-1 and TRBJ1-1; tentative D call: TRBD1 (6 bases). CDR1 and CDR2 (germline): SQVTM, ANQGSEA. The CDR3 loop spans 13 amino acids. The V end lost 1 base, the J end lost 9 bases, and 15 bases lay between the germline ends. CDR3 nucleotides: TGCAGCGTTGAAGGACAGGCGACCTCTCAAGCTTTCTTT. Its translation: CSVEGQATSQAFF.

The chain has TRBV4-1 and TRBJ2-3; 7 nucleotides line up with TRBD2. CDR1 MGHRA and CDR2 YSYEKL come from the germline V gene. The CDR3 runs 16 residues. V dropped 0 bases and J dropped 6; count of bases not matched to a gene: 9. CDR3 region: CASSQDLAATWDTQYF. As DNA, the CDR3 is TGCGCCAGCAGCCAAGATCTAGCGGCGACCTGGGATACGCAGTATTTT.

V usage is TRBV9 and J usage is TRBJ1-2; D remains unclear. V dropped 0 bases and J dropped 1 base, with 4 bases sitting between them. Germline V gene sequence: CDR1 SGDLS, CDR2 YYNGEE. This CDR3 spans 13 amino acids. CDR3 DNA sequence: TGTGCCAGCAGCGTAGACAATAACTATGGCTACACCTTC. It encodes CASSVDNNYGYTF.

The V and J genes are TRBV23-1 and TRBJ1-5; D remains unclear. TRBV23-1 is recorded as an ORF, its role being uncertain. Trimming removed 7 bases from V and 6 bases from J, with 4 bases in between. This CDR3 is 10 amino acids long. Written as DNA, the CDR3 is TGCGCCAGCACGGGTCAGCCCCAGCATTTT. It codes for CASTGQPQHF.

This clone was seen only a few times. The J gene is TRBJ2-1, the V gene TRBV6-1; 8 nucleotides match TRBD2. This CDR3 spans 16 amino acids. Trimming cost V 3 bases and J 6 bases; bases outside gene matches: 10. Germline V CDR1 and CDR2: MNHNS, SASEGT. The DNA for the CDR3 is TGTGCCAGCAGTGAGATTGCGGGGGGCCAGTCCAATGAGCAGTTCTTC. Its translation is CASSEIAGGQSNEQFF.

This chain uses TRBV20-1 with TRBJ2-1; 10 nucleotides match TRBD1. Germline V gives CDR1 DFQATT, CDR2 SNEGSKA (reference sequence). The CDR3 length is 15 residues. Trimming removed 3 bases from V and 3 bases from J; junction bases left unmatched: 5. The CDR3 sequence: CSASLRDRGYNEQFF. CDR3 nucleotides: TGCAGTGCTAGTTTGAGGGACAGGGGCTACAATGAGCAGTTCTTC.

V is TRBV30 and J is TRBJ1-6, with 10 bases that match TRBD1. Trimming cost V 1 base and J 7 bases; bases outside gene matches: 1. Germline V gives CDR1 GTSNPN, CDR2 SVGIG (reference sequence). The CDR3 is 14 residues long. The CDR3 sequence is CAWSEGQGNSPLHF. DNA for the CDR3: TGTGCCTGGAGTGAGGGACAGGGGAATTCACCCCTCCACTTT.

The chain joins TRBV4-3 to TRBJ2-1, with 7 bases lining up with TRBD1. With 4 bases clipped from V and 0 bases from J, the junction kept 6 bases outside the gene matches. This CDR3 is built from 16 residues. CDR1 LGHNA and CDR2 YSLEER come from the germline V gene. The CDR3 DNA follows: TGCGCCAGCAGCCCTAAGACAGGGCCCTCCTACAATGAGCAGTTCTTC. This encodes CASSPKTGPSYNEQFF.

The CDR3 reads CASSDSSGGTDTQYF. CDR3 bases: TGTGCCAGCAGTGACTCTAGCGGGGGCACAGATACGCAGTATTTT. The J gene is TRBJ2-3, the V gene TRBV6-4; 8 bases match TRBD2. The V segment lost 0 bases and the J segment 1 base; nucleotides outside the gene matches: 0. Per the germline V gene, CDR1 is MRHNA and CDR2 is SNTAGT. There are 15 residues in the CDR3.

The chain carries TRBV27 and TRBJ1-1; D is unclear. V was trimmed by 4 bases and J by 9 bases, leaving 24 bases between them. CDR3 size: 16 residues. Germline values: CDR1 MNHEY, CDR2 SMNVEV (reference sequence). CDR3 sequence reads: CASSYQEGSRDPKAFF. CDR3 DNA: TGTGCCAGCAGTTACCAAGAGGGTTCTAGGGATCCCAAAGCTTTCTTT.

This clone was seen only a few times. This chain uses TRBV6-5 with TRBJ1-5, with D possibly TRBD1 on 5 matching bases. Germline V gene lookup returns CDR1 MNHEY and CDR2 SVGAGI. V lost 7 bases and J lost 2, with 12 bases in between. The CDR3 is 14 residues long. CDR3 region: CASTWDFRNQPQHF. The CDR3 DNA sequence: TGTGCCAGCACTTGGGACTTCCGCAATCAGCCCCAGCATTTT.

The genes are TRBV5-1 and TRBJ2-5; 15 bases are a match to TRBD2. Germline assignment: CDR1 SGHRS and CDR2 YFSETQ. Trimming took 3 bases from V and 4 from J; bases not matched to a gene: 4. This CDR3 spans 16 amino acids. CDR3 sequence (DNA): TGCGCCAGCAGCTCCGGACTAGCGGGAGGGCCAGAGACCCAGTACTTC. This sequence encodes CASSSGLAGGPETQYF.

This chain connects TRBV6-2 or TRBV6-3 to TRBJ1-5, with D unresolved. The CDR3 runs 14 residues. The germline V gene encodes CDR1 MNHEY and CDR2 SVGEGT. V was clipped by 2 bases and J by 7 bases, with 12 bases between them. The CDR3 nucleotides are TGTGCCAGCAGTTACGGGAGGGCGGGCCAGCCCCAGCATTTT. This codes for CASSYGRAGQPQHF.

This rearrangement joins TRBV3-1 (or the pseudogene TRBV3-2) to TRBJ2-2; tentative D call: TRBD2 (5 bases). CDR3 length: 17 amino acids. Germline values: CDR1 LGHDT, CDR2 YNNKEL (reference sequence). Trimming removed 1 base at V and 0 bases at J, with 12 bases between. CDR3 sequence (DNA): TGTGCCAGCAGCCAAGTGGGAAGCGGTGCGAACACCGGGGAGCTGTTTTTT. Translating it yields CASSQVGSGANTGELFF.

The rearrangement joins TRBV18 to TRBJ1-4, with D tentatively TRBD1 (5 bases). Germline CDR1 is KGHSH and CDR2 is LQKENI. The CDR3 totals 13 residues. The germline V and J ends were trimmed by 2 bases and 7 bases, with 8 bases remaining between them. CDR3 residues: CASSPTQAEKLFF. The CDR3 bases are TGTGCCAGCTCACCAACACAGGCTGAAAAACTGTTTTTT.

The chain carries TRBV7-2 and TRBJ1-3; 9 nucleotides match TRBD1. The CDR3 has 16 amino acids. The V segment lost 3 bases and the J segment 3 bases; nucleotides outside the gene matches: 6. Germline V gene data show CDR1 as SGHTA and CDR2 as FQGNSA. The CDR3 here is CASSFRTGVRGNTIYF. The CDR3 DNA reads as TGTGCCAGCAGCTTCAGGACAGGGGTCCGTGGAAACACCATATATTTT.

For the CDR3, the DNA is TGTGCCACCAGTGATTTGCGGGGGGGCCATGATGAGCAGTTCTTC. This translates into CATSDLRGGHDEQFF. J is TRBJ2-1 and V is TRBV24-1; 8 nucleotides align to TRBD2. The CDR3 consists of 15 residues. The V gene end was trimmed by 0 bases and the J gene end by 8 bases; junction bases not matched to a gene: 5. In germline, CDR1 is KGHDR, CDR2 SFDVKD.

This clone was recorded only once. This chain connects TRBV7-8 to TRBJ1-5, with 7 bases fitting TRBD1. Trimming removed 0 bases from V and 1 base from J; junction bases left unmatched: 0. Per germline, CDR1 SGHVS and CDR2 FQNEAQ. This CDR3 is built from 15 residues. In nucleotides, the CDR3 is TGTGCCAGCAGCTTAGCGGGACAGAGCAATCAGCCCCAGCATTTT. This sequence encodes CASSLAGQSNQPQHF.

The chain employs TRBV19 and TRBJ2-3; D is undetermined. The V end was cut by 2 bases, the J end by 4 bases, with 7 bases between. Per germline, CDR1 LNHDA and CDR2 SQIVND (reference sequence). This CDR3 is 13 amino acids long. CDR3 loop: CASSISSSDTQYF. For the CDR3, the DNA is TGTGCCAGTAGTATAAGCTCATCAGATACGCAGTATTTT.

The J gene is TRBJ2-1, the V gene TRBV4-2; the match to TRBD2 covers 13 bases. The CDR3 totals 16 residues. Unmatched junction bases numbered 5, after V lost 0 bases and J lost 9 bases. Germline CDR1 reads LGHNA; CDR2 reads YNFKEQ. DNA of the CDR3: TGTGCCAGCAGCCAAGATACTAGCGGGGGGGTCGGTGAGCAGTTCTTC. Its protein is CASSQDTSGGVGEQFF.

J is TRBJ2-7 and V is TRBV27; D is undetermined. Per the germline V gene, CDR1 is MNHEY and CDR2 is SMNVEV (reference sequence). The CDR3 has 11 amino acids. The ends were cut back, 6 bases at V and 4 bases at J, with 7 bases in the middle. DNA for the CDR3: TGTGCCAGCAGGAAATTGTACGAGCAGTACTTC. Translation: CASRKLYEQYF.

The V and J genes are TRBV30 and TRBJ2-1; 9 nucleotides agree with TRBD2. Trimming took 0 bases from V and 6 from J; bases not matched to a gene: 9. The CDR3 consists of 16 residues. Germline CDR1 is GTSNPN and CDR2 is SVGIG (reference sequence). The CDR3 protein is CAWSVLSSGGLNEQFF. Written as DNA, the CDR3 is TGTGCCTGGAGTGTACTAAGTAGCGGGGGACTCAATGAGCAGTTCTTC.

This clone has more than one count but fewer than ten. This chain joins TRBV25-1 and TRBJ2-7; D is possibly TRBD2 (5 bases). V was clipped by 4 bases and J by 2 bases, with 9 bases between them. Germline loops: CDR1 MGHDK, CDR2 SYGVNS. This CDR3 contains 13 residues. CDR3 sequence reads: CASSVRGTYEQYF. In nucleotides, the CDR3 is TGTGCCAGCAGTGTTCGGGGTACCTACGAGCAGTACTTC.

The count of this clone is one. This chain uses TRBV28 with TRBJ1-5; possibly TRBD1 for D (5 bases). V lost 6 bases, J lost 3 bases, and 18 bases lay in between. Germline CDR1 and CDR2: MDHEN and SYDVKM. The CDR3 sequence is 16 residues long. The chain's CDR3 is CASRPETVPINQPQHF. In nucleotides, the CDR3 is TGTGCCAGCAGGCCCGAGACAGTCCCAATCAATCAGCCCCAGCATTTT. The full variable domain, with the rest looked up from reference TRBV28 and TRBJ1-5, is DVKVTQSSRYLVKRTGEKVFLECVQDMDHENMFWYRQDPGLGLRLIYFSYDVKMKEKGDIPEGYSVSREKKERFSLILESASTNQTSMYLCASRPETVPINQPQHFGDGTRLSIL.

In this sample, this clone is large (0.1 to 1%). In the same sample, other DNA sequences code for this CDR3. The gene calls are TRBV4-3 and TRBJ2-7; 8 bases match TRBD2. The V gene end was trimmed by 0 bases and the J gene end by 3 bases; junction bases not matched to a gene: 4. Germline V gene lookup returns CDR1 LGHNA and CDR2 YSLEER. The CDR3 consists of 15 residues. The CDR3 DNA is TGCGCCAGCAGCCAAGAGTCCGGGGGGGGCTACGAGCAGTACTTC. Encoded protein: CASSQESGGGYEQYF.

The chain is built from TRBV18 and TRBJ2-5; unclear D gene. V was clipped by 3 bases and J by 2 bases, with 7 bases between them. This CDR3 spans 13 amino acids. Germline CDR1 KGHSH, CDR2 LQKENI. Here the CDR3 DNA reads TGTGCCAGCTCACCGCAGAGGCAAGAGACCCAGTACTTC. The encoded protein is CASSPQRQETQYF.

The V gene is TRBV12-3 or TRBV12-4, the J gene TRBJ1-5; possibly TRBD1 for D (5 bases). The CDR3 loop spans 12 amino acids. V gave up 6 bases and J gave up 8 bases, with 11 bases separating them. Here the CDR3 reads CASRDMAKPQHF. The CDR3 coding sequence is TGTGCCAGCAGGGACATGGCGAAGCCCCAGCATTTT.

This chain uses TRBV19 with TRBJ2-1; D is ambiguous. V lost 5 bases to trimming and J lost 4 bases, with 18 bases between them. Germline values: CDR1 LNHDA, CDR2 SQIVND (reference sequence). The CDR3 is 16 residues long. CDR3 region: CASSSEAAEGYNEQFF. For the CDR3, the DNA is TGTGCCAGTAGTTCTGAGGCAGCCGAAGGGTACAATGAGCAGTTCTTC.

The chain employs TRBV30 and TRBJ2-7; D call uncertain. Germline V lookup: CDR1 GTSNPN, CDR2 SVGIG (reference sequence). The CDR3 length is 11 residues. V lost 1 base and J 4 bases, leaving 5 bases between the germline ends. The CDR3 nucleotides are TGTGCCTGGAGTGGGGGATACGAGCAGTACTTC. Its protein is CAWSGGYEQYF.